The 21 T cell receptor beta chains listed next were all sequenced from one sample in a study of shared clonotypes between healthy human individuals. TCRdb keeps only in-frame clones here, not all; method: immunoSEQ multiplex PCR. The profile shows about 680,000 clones, about 74% of them singletons. The specimen sequenced was memory CD4+ T cells sorted from blood. Subset noted: CD45RA-negative fraction. The receptors originated from a woman in her twenties or thirties in good health.

This chain joins TRBV29-1 and TRBJ1-2; 9 nucleotides agree with TRBD1. Germline values: CDR1 SQVTM, CDR2 ANQGSEA. The junction had 5 bases not matched to a gene; V was cut back by 6 bases and J by 9 bases. The CDR3 has 11 amino acids. CDR3 amino acids: CSVGGQGRYTF. In nucleotides, the CDR3 is TGCAGCGTGGGGGGACAGGGACGCTACACCTTC.

The chain uses TRBV6-6 and TRBJ1-5; D gene ambiguous. This CDR3 spans 15 amino acids. Per the germline V gene, CDR1 is MNHNY and CDR2 is SVGAGI (reference sequence). Trimming cost V 5 bases and J 5 bases, with 16 bases left between them. CDR3 nucleotides: TGTGCCAGCAGTGCAGTGAACAGTGCCGATCAGCCCCAGCATTTT. It yields the protein CASSAVNSADQPQHF.

V is TRBV29-1 and J is TRBJ2-5, with a possible D match to TRBD1 (6 bases). From germline, CDR1 is SQVTM and CDR2 ANQGSEA. V was pared by 7 bases and J by 5 bases, with 14 bases between. CDR3 length: 12 residues. The CDR3 protein is CSADQGHETQYF. DNA of the CDR3: TGCAGCGCAGATCAGGGGCACGAGACCCAGTACTTC.

This chain uses TRBV10-1 with TRBJ1-3; D uncertain. Germline CDR1 and CDR2: WNHNN and SYGVQD (reference sequence). The CDR3 spans 13 residues. V gave up 6 bases and J gave up 0 bases, with 6 bases separating them. The CDR3, as DNA: TGCGCCAGCAGCTCGAACTCTGGAAACACCATATATTTT. This translates into CASSSNSGNTIYF.

V and J are TRBV11-1 and TRBJ2-1; D might be TRBD1 (6 bases). The CDR3 contains 13 residues. The V end lost 6 bases, the J end lost 8 bases, and 14 bases lay between the germline ends. Germline V gene lookup returns CDR1 SGHAT and CDR2 FQDESV (reference sequence). CDR3 residues: CASRDPGVDEQFF. For the CDR3, the DNA is TGTGCCAGCAGGGATCCAGGGGTGGATGAGCAGTTCTTC.

J is TRBJ2-1 and V is TRBV18, with 9 bases that match TRBD2. Looked up from germline, CDR1 is KGHSH and CDR2 is LQKENI. The CDR3 has 18 residues. Trimming removed 0 bases from V and 6 bases from J; junction bases left unmatched: 12. The CDR3 is CASSPPRGLATAPNEQFF. CDR3 DNA: TGTGCCAGCTCACCACCTCGAGGACTAGCGACGGCTCCCAATGAGCAGTTCTTC.

This sequence joins TRBV7-8 and TRBJ1-4; the match to TRBD1 covers 7 bases. Unmatched junction bases numbered 5, after V lost 0 bases and J lost 10 bases. The germline V gene encodes CDR1 SGHVS and CDR2 FQNEAQ. The CDR3 contains 14 residues. CDR3 protein: CASSLALGQRKLFF. CDR3 in DNA: TGTGCCAGCAGCTTAGCGTTGGGACAGCGAAAACTGTTTTTT.

The gene calls are TRBV29-1 and TRBJ2-5; D is unresolved. The V end was cut by 6 bases, the J end by 5 bases, with 13 bases between. CDR1 and CDR2 from the germline V gene are SQVTM and ANQGSEA. The CDR3 is 12 amino acids. For the CDR3, the DNA is TGCAGCGTGGCCACCTCAGCGGAGACCCAGTACTTC. Its protein product is CSVATSAETQYF.

V usage is TRBV7-6 and J usage is TRBJ2-2; no firm D call. Trimming removed 8 bases from V and 0 bases from J, with 7 bases in between. Germline CDR1 reads SGHVS; CDR2 reads FNYEAQ. The length of the CDR3 is 13 residues. CDR3: CASARANTGELFF. The CDR3 nucleotides are TGTGCCAGCGCCCGGGCGAACACCGGGGAGCTGTTTTTT.

Of note for this clone: This sample includes further DNA sequences coding for the same CDR3. The CDR3 loop is CASSIGGGSNQPQHF. The CDR3 coding sequence is TGTGCCAGTAGTATAGGGGGGGGAAGCAATCAGCCCCAGCATTTT. The chain employs TRBV19 and TRBJ1-5, with D possibly being TRBD1 (5 bases). V was cut by 1 base and J by 1 base, with 8 bases left in between. Germline V gene data show CDR1 as LNHDA and CDR2 as SQIVND (reference sequence). The CDR3 contains 15 residues.

This clone was counted at least ten times. The chain uses TRBV6-7 and TRBJ2-7; a weak D match, TRBD2 (5 bases). TRBV6-7 is an ORF; its function is uncertain. The CDR3 covers 16 residues. The V end lost 2 bases, the J end lost 1 base, and 15 bases lay between the germline ends. CDR3 amino acids: CASSYATGRGSYEQYF. The CDR3 DNA sequence: TGTGCCAGCAGTTACGCAACTGGTCGGGGATCCTACGAGCAGTACTTC.

This clone was seen only once. This chain connects TRBV5-1 to TRBJ2-2; 10 bases line up with TRBD1. The CDR3 totals 17 residues. Germline V gene lookup returns CDR1 SGHRS and CDR2 YFSETQ. V trimming: 4 bases; J trimming: 4 bases; junction bases outside the gene matches: 10. CDR3 amino acids: CASSPQPGTGATGELFF. In nucleotides, the CDR3 is TGCGCCAGCAGCCCACAACCAGGGACAGGGGCCACCGGGGAGCTGTTTTTT.

The chain employs TRBV4-1 and TRBJ2-7; maybe TRBD1 (6 bases). Per the germline V gene, CDR1 is MGHRA and CDR2 is YSYEKL. There are 15 residues in the CDR3. Deletions cut 3 bases from V and 3 bases from J, with 15 bases between. The chain's CDR3 is CASSQASRGLYEQYF. Written as DNA, the CDR3 is TGCGCCAGCAGCCAGGCCAGCAGGGGCCTCTACGAGCAGTACTTC.

This clone has just a few counts. The chain couples TRBV18 to TRBJ2-5; TRBD2 might be the D (6 bases). The CDR3 has 15 amino acids. With 3 bases removed from V and 2 bases from J, the gap between germline ends came to 13 bases. Germline V CDR1 and CDR2: KGHSH, LQKENI. Written as DNA, the CDR3 is TGTGCCAGCTCACCCCAACGGGACTCACAAGAGACCCAGTACTTC. Amino acids: CASSPQRDSQETQYF.

V gene TRBV10-3 combines with J gene TRBJ1-5; no definite D call. The CDR3 contains 14 residues. Germline assignment: CDR1 ENHRY and CDR2 SYGVKD. V was trimmed by 3 bases and J by 4 bases, leaving 10 bases between them. The CDR3 DNA reads TGTGCCATCAGTGATTTCGGGGAGAATCAGCCCCAGCATTTT. It specifies CAISDFGENQPQHF.

The chain uses TRBV10-1 and TRBJ2-1; 10 bases align to TRBD2. Per germline, CDR1 WNHNN and CDR2 SYGVQD (reference sequence). The CDR3 has 23 residues. Trimming removed 8 bases from V and 5 bases from J; junction bases left unmatched: 33. CDR3 residues: CASHPWGTGFLLAGATLDNEQFF. CDR3 sequence (DNA): TGCGCCAGCCACCCATGGGGGACAGGATTTCTGCTAGCGGGAGCGACCCTAGACAATGAGCAGTTCTTC.

This chain uses TRBV4-2 with TRBJ2-3; a weak D match, TRBD1 (6 bases). In germline, CDR1 is LGHNA, CDR2 YNFKEQ. The CDR3 sequence is 14 residues long. V lost 3 bases to trimming and J lost 6 bases, with 13 bases between them. CDR3 sequence: CASSHGQLFDTQYF. The CDR3 nucleotides are TGTGCCAGCAGCCACGGACAGCTGTTTGATACGCAGTATTTT.

This clone has a single count. The V and J genes are TRBV19 and TRBJ2-3; perhaps TRBD1 as D (7 bases). V was shortened by 5 bases and J by 9 bases, with 18 bases between the two germline ends. Germline lookup yields CDR1 LNHDA and CDR2 SQIVND (reference sequence). This CDR3 contains 14 residues. The CDR3 sequence: CASSWASETGTQYF. Written as DNA, the CDR3 is TGTGCCAGTAGTTGGGCTAGCGAGACAGGGACGCAGTATTTT.

The CDR3 region is CASGASGNYNEQFF. CDR3 coding DNA: TGTGCCAGCGGGGCTAGCGGAAATTACAATGAGCAGTTCTTC. V gene TRBV25-1 combines with J gene TRBJ2-1; 7 positions agree with TRBD2. From germline, CDR1 is MGHDK and CDR2 SYGVNS. This CDR3 has 14 amino acids. Losses at the gene ends were 8 bases for V and 4 bases for J; bases not matched to a gene: 8.

V and J are TRBV16 and TRBJ1-2; TRBD1 aligns across 7 bases. The CDR3 is 15 residues long. Trimming took 2 bases from V and 6 from J; bases not matched to a gene: 9. Germline CDR1 is KGHSY and CDR2 is FQNENV. The CDR3 loop is CASSQRQGGPNGYTF. CDR3 bases: TGTGCCAGCAGCCAAAGGCAGGGGGGGCCGAATGGCTACACCTTC.

Only a few counts were recorded for this clone. The J gene is TRBJ2-2, the V gene TRBV6-5; D is perhaps TRBD1 (5 bases). This CDR3 is built from 14 residues. Trimming left V 5 bases short and J 6 bases short, with 13 bases between. Germline CDR1 MNHEY, CDR2 SVGAGI. The CDR3 loop is CASSLRQPPGELFF. CDR3 nucleotides: TGTGCCAGCAGTCTACGACAGCCCCCCGGGGAGCTGTTTTTT.